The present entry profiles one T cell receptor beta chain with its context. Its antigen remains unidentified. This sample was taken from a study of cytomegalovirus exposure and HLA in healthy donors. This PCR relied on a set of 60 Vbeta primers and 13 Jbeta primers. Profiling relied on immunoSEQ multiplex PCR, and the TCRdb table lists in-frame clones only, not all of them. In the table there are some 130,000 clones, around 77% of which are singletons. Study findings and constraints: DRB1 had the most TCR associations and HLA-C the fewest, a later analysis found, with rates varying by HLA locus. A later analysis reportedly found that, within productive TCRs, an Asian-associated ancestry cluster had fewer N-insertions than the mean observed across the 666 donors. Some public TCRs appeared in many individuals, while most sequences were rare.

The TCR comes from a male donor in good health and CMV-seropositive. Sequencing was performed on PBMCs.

The CDR3: CASSLGWGTDRYTEAFF. CDR3 nucleotide sequence: TGTGCCAGCAGTTTAGGCTGGGGGACAGACAGGTACACTGAAGCTTTCTTT. The rearrangement links TRBV28 to TRBJ1-1; 7 bases are a match to TRBD1. With V trimmed by 2 bases and J by 3 bases, 12 bases remained unmatched. The germline gives CDR1 MDHEN, CDR2 SYDVKM. The CDR3 is 17 residues long. Together with reference TRBV28 and TRBJ1-1, the CDR3 gives the full variable domain: DVKVTQSSRYLVKRTGEKVFLECVQDMDHENMFWYRQDPGLGLRLIYFSYDVKMKEKGDIPEGYSVSREKKERFSLILESASTNQTSMYLCASSLGWGTDRYTEAFFGQGTRLTVV.